This T cell receptor beta chain was recorded in a study of blood T cell repertoires in COVID-19. Turning to the study itself: Sites in the United States, Italy and Spain provided acute and convalescent COVID-19 samples. T cells, B-cell-depleted T cells, or PBMCs supplied cDNA or gDNA.

As handled by the study authors: From reference gene primer amplification, estimates of nucleated cell counts were derived. Clones were sequenced by immunoSEQ multiplex PCR, and TCRdb holds only the in-frame ones, with some missing. The DNA gave D and trimming, while V, J and clone size come from that table. The table includes about 150,000 clones, 85% to 90% detected once. V lost 1 base, J lost 4 bases, and 13 bases stayed unmatched. Germline V CDR1 and CDR2: SGHRS, YFSETQ. The CDR3 covers 18 residues. The sample comprised peripheral blood. This TCR was sampled from a man aged 45-65 years who had recovered from COVID-19. This chain links TRBV5-1 with TRBJ2-1; 8 bases are shared with TRBD2. CDR3 coding DNA: TGCGCCAGCAGCTTGATTGTTTTCGGGGGGGCGTTATACAATGAGCAGTTCTTC. Translated, it gives CASSLIVFGGALYNEQFF.